A selection of T cell receptor beta chains follows, all from one sample in a study of cytomegalovirus exposure and HLA in healthy donors. The assay was immunoSEQ multiplex PCR, and TCRdb's table has in-frame clones only and misses some. This sample carries roughly 180,000 clones, around 75% of them seen once, and the ten largest clones take around 2.5%. The material sequenced was PBMCs. All receptors come from a female donor in good health and CMV-seronegative. Both conserved end residues are part of each CDR3. The D gene is left open where the match is weak. The listing skips clone size in some rows; elsewhere it reads once, few, many or a size class.

J: TRBJ2-7
D: -
size: few
V: TRBV9
DNA: TGTGCCAGCAGCCCAGGTGGGGAGAGCTCCTACGAGCAGTACTTC
CDR3: CASSPGGESSYEQYF

J: TRBJ2-5
D: TRBD2
size: -
V: TRBV7-2
DNA: TGTGCCAGCAGCTTACGGGGGACTAGCGGGAGAGAGACCCAGTACTTC
CDR3: CASSLRGTSGRETQYF

J: TRBJ2-1
D: TRBD2
size: -
V: TRBV28
DNA: TGTGCCAGCAGTTTCTTACCGGGACTAGCGGGAGATTCGGGGTTTAATGAGCAGTTCTTC
CDR3: CASSFLPGLAGDSGFNEQFF

J: TRBJ2-5
D: TRBD2
size: -
V: TRBV2
DNA: TGTGCCAGCAGTGATGACCGCGGGAGTCCAGAGACCCAGTACTTC
CDR3: CASSDDRGSPETQYF

J: TRBJ2-7
D: TRBD2
size: -
V: TRBV5-4
DNA: TGTGCCAGCAGCTTCGGACTAGCATCCGAGCAGTACTTC
CDR3: CASSFGLASEQYF

J: TRBJ1-6
D: TRBD1
size: -
V: TRBV4-2
DNA: TGTGCCAGCCGTACAGGGGGCGCGGAAAATTCACCCCTCCACTTT
CDR3: CASRTGGAENSPLHF

J: TRBJ1-4
D: -
size: many
V: TRBV25-1
DNA: TGTGCCAGCAGTGATCCTTCCGTCGGGGAAAAACTGTTTTTT
CDR3: CASSDPSVGEKLFF

J: TRBJ2-1
D: TRBD2
size: -
V: TRBV2
DNA: TGTGCCAGCAGTGAACAGGGACTAGCGGGCAATGAGCAGTTCTTC
CDR3: CASSEQGLAGNEQFF

J: TRBJ1-1
D: -
size: once
V: TRBV20-1
DNA: TGCAGTGCTAGCGACAGACCTGAAGCTTTCTTT
CDR3: CSASDRPEAFF

J: TRBJ1-2
D: TRBD1
size: -
V: TRBV5-1
DNA: TGCGCCAGCAGCACCACAGGGGGCACAAACTATGGCTACACCTTC
CDR3: CASSTTGGTNYGYTF

J: TRBJ2-7
D: TRBD1
size: -
V: TRBV5-1
DNA: TGCGCCAGCATGGTCAGGACAGGGAGCTCCTACGAGCAGTACTTC
CDR3: CASMVRTGSSYEQYF

J: TRBJ2-7
D: TRBD1
size: few
V: TRBV9
DNA: TGTGCCAGCAGCGTACGGGACAGCCCCTACGAGCAGTACTTC
CDR3: CASSVRDSPYEQYF

J: TRBJ2-2
D: TRBD2
size: once
V: TRBV5-1
DNA: TGCGCCAGCAGGACTAGCGGGGGCCCGAACACCGGGGAGCTGTTTTTT
CDR3: CASRTSGGPNTGELFF

J: TRBJ1-1
D: -
size: -
V: TRBV30
DNA: TGTGCCTGGAATAGCAGGGCGGGGATGAACACTGAAGCTTTCTTT
CDR3: CAWNSRAGMNTEAFF

J: TRBJ2-5
D: TRBD1
size: -
V: TRBV7-7
DNA: TGTGCTAGCAGCCTCGACAGGGTGCAGACCCAGTACTTC
CDR3: CASSLDRVQTQYF

J: TRBJ2-7
D: TRBD2
size: few
V: TRBV2
DNA: TGTGCCAGCGGGGGGGGGTCAGGGGAGCAGTACTTC
CDR3: CASGGGSGEQYF

J: TRBJ2-7
D: -
size: -
V: TRBV5-1
DNA: TGCGCCAGTCCCATCCCCGGGACTTCGAACGAGCAGTACTTC
CDR3: CASPIPGTSNEQYF

J: TRBJ2-1
D: TRBD1
size: -
V: TRBV9
DNA: TGTGCCAGCAGCGCCCCGACAGGGGGCTGGAATGAGCAGTTCTTC
CDR3: CASSAPTGGWNEQFF

J: TRBJ1-4
D: -
size: -
V: TRBV30
DNA: TGTGCCTGGAGTCGGGGAGGGGCCAATAATGAAAAACTGTTTTTT
CDR3: CAWSRGGANNEKLFF

J: TRBJ1-1
D: TRBD1
size: -
V: TRBV19
DNA: TGTGCCAGTAGCAGGGGACAGGGGGCAACTGAAGCTTTCTTT
CDR3: CASSRGQGATEAFF

J: TRBJ1-1
D: -
size: few
V: TRBV5-4
DNA: TGTGCCAGCAGCTCTGGACAGCTTGAAGCTTTCTTT
CDR3: CASSSGQLEAFF

J: TRBJ1-5
D: -
size: -
V: TRBV7-2
DNA: TGTGCCAGCAGCTCCCGGGGGGGGGTGGGGGGAAATCAGCCCCAGCATTTT
CDR3: CASSSRGGVGGNQPQHF

J: TRBJ2-3
D: -
size: once
V: TRBV11-2
DNA: TGTGCCAGCTCAGCGTTTGGCGGCAGCACAGATACGCAGTATTTT
CDR3: CASSAFGGSTDTQYF

J: TRBJ2-7
D: -
size: -
V: TRBV7-9
DNA: TGTGCCACAGAAAAGGGGGGGTACGAGCAGTACTTC
CDR3: CATEKGGYEQYF

J: TRBJ2-5
D: TRBD1
size: -
V: TRBV30
DNA: TGTGCCTGGACTCATAGGGGACCCGGGACAGGGCAAGAGACCCAGTACTTC
CDR3: CAWTHRGPGTGQETQYF

J: TRBJ2-7
D: -
size: few
V: TRBV13
DNA: TGTGCCACCGCTATTGGGGGCGAGGAGCAGTACTTC
CDR3: CATAIGGEEQYF

J: TRBJ2-1
D: -
size: -
V: TRBV5-1
DNA: TGCGCCAGCAGCTACCTAGACAATGAGCAGTTCTTC
CDR3: CASSYLDNEQFF

J: TRBJ1-2
D: -
size: -
V: TRBV27
DNA: TGTGCCAGCAGTTTCCGGGAGAACTATGGCTACACCTTC
CDR3: CASSFRENYGYTF

J: TRBJ1-2
D: -
size: -
V: TRBV5-1
DNA: TGCGCCAGCAGCTTGGAGGGGAACTATGGCTACACCTTC
CDR3: CASSLEGNYGYTF

J: TRBJ1-6
D: -
size: few
V: TRBV7-9
DNA: TGTGCCAGCAGCGGGCAGGGCGGGATCAATAATTCACCCCTCCACTTT
CDR3: CASSGQGGINNSPLHF

J: TRBJ2-5
D: -
size: -
V: TRBV5-1
DNA: TGCGCCAGCAGCTTGACATCAACACCGCGGGGAGAGACCCAGTACTTC
CDR3: CASSLTSTPRGETQYF

J: TRBJ2-6
D: -
size: -
V: TRBV15
DNA: TGTGCCACCAGCAGAGAAGGAGGCAAGACCCGCTCTGGGGCCAACGTCCTGACTTTC
CDR3: CATSREGGKTRSGANVLTF